This TCR beta chain was identified during a study of blood T cell repertoires in COVID-19. Study context: The cDNA or gDNA used as material had been derived from T cells, B-cell-depleted T cells, or PBMCs.

As originally analysed: Reference gene primer amplification gave nucleated cell count estimates. The repertoire was sequenced with immunoSEQ multiplex PCR; TCRdb's copy has only in-frame clones and lacks some. V, J and clone size are taken as reported in that table, and D and trimming were inferred from the DNA itself. The table includes around 180,000 clones, under 85% detected once. Germline CDR1 and CDR2: LGHNA and YNFKEQ. J was trimmed by 8 bases and V by 4 bases; bases with no gene match: 14. The CDR3 has 16 amino acids. This TCR came from a human donor in a cohort sampled during active COVID-19. The sequencing sample was made of peripheral blood. The rearrangement links TRBV4-2 to TRBJ2-1; 7 positions match TRBD1. CDR3 protein: CASSPRKGASSHEQFF. In nucleotides, the CDR3 is TGTGCCAGCAGCCCGCGTAAGGGGGCCAGTTCGCATGAGCAGTTCTTC.